This is a list of T cell receptor beta chains from one sample in a study of OX40 agonist ivuxolimab in advanced cancers. Profiling relied on immunoSEQ multiplex PCR, and the TCRdb table lists in-frame clones only, not all of them. This sample yields approximately 52,000 clones, of which about 82% are seen a single time; just under 4% belongs to the top ten. The material sequenced was CD4+ or CD8+ T cells sorted from blood, taken in a trial of the OX40 agonist ivuxolimab. These receptors all come from an adult with an advanced solid tumor such as melanoma, head and neck, liver or kidney cancer. Both conserved end residues are part of each CDR3. A D gene is named only where the DNA matches it firmly. Expanded clones get a size class; other rows say once, few or many, or leave the size out.

V	size	D	J	DNA	CDR3
TRBV10-3	-	-	TRBJ1-6	TGTGCCATCAGTGTCGAGAGGAACGATTCACCCCTCCACTTT	CAISVERNDSPLHF
TRBV19	-	-	TRBJ1-5	TGTGCCAGTAGTGGACCCGGCGGCTGGCCCCAGCATTTT	CASSGPGGWPQHF
TRBV30	once	TRBD1	TRBJ1-5	TGTGCCTGGTCCGGGACAGGGGACCAGCCCCAGCATTTT	CAWSGTGDQPQHF
TRBV7-2	-	TRBD2	TRBJ2-7	TGTGCCAGCAGCTTATTGGGACTAGCGTACGAGCAGTACTTC	CASSLLGLAYEQYF
TRBV6-1	-	-	TRBJ1-4	TGTGCCAGCAGTGAGGGGGGTACGACTAATGAAAAACTGTTTTTT	CASSEGGTTNEKLFF
TRBV10-1	-	TRBD2	TRBJ2-3	TGCGCCAGCAGGCATCAGGGGGAGACTAGCGGGGGGGACCTCGGGCTCACAGATACGCAGTATTTT	CASRHQGETSGGDLGLTDTQYF
TRBV19	once	TRBD1	TRBJ1-2	TGTGCCAGTAGTACCCCGACAGGGGGCCAAGGCCTCTACACCTTC	CASSTPTGGQGLYTF
TRBV6-6	few	TRBD1	TRBJ1-2	TGTGCCAGCAGTTACTCAGGACAGGATGGCTACACCTTC	CASSYSGQDGYTF
TRBV11-2	-	-	TRBJ2-3	TGTGCCAGCAGCCGGGGTTCAGATACGCAGTATTTT	CASSRGSDTQYF
TRBV25-1	-	TRBD1	TRBJ1-3	TGTGCCAGCAGGAAGACCGGGACAGGGACCGGAAACACCATATATTTT	CASRKTGTGTGNTIYF
TRBV6-5	-	-	TRBJ1-5	TGTGCCAGCAGTTACGGACGGAGCAATCAGCCCCAGCATTTT	CASSYGRSNQPQHF
TRBV10-3	-	TRBD1	TRBJ1-1	TGTGCCATACGATCCGGGACAGGGAGGGAATTCCCTTCCGGTGAAGCTTTCTTT	CAIRSGTGREFPSGEAFF
TRBV11-2	-	-	TRBJ2-5	TGTGCCAGCAGCCGACCGGCAGAGACCCAGTACTTC	CASSRPAETQYF
TRBV29-1	-	-	TRBJ2-3	TGCAGCGTTGACGGATCTAGCTATGGGGCAGATACGCAGTATTTT	CSVDGSSYGADTQYF
TRBV14	-	-	TRBJ1-2	TGTGCCAGCAGCCAACAAACAGGAATTGGTGGCTACACCTTC	CASSQQTGIGGYTF
TRBV5-1	once	TRBD1	TRBJ1-6	TGCGCCAGCAGGGAGCAGGACAGGTTAAATTCACCCCTCCACTTT	CASREQDRLNSPLHF
TRBV7-9	-	-	TRBJ2-1	TGTGCCAGCAGCTTAGTTACTGGGGGCAATGAGCAGTTCTTC	CASSLVTGGNEQFF
TRBV28	-	-	TRBJ2-5	TGTGCCAGCAGTCCCGAGCAGCAAGAGACCCAGTACTTC	CASSPEQQETQYF
TRBV19	-	-	TRBJ2-7	TGTGCCAGTAGCAGGGTGGAGGCCTACGAGCAGTACTTC	CASSRVEAYEQYF
TRBV2	-	-	TRBJ1-3	TGTGCCAGCAGGCAGTCACCCTCTGGAAACACCATATATTTT	CASRQSPSGNTIYF
TRBV28	-	-	TRBJ1-1	TGTGCCAGCACCCTAGTCCAATGGAACACTGAAGCTTTCTTT	CASTLVQWNTEAFF
TRBV19	once	-	TRBJ2-3	TGTGCCAGTAAAATGCTAGCTACAGATACGCAGTATTTT	CASKMLATDTQYF
TRBV7-8	-	-	TRBJ1-5	TGTGCCAGCGGAACTATGGACCTTAGCAATCAGCCCCAGCATTTT	CASGTMDLSNQPQHF
TRBV28	once	-	TRBJ1-6	TGTGCCAGCAGTTTATACTCCTATAATTCACCCCTCCACTTT	CASSLYSYNSPLHF
TRBV6-1	-	-	TRBJ1-4	TGTGCCAGCACTAGGGTAGCTAATGAAAAACTGTTTTTT	CASTRVANEKLFF
TRBV2	-	TRBD2	TRBJ2-5	TGTGCCAGCCCCGCGGAGGCTAGCGGGGGGCAAGAGACCCAGTACTTC	CASPAEASGGQETQYF
TRBV6-5	-	-	TRBJ1-1	TGTGCCAGCACCCTAGGGCCCAACACTGAAGCTTTCTTT	CASTLGPNTEAFF
TRBV6-1	once	-	TRBJ2-7	TGTGCCAGCAAAGAAGGTGCAGGGAGTGTGTACGAGCAGTACTTC	CASKEGAGSVYEQYF
TRBV19	-	-	TRBJ1-2	TGTGCCAGTAGCCCTCCTCGGTTCTTCCATGGCTACACCTTC	CASSPPRFFHGYTF
TRBV7-3	-	TRBD1	TRBJ2-1	TGTGCCAGCAGCTCTCAGGGGGCGAATGAGCAGTTCTTC	CASSSQGANEQFF
TRBV7-2	-	TRBD2	TRBJ2-2	TGTGCCAGCAGTCCTCTACGGGGGGGAGCCGGGGAGCTGTTTTTT	CASSPLRGGAGELFF
TRBV9	once	-	TRBJ2-1	TGTGCCAGCAGCGTACCGGACAGTTACAATGAGCAGTTCTTC	CASSVPDSYNEQFF
TRBV4-1	-	TRBD2	TRBJ2-7	TGCGCCAGCAGCCTCAGAAGCGGGGGGGAAGGGTACGAGCAGTACTTC	CASSLRSGGEGYEQYF
TRBV6-6	-	-	TRBJ2-1	TGTGCCAGCACCGCTCACAATGAGCAGTTCTTC	CASTAHNEQFF
TRBV7-9	-	TRBD1	TRBJ1-2	TGTGCCAGCAGCTTAAGTCAGGGGGAGTACGGCTACACCTTC	CASSLSQGEYGYTF
TRBV19	-	-	TRBJ2-7	TGTGCCAGTAGTGGGGGGGCCGGGAAGTTCCCGTACGAGCAGTACTTC	CASSGGAGKFPYEQYF
TRBV9	-	-	TRBJ1-1	TGTGCCAGCAGCGTAGCGGGGTTAAGCACTGAAGCTTTCTTT	CASSVAGLSTEAFF
TRBV19	-	-	TRBJ2-1	TGTGCCAGTAGTATATCCCGCCGGGACAATAACTACAATGAGCAGTTCTTC	CASSISRRDNNYNEQFF
TRBV14	-	TRBD2	TRBJ2-5	TGTGCCAGCAGCCCCTTCAGGACTAGCGGAGGGAAAGAGACCCAGTACTTC	CASSPFRTSGGKETQYF
TRBV4-2	-	-	TRBJ1-5	TGTGCCAGCAGCTTTGAGAGGGGCCAGCCCCAGCATTTT	CASSFERGQPQHF
TRBV6-5	-	-	TRBJ1-1	TGTGCCAGCAGTTACCGAGGGACAAGTGGGGCTTTCTTT	CASSYRGTSGAFF
TRBV6-5	-	-	TRBJ2-7	TGTGCCAGCAGCCCCCCGGGCAGGGTACTCTACGAGCAGTACTTC	CASSPPGRVLYEQYF